This T cell receptor beta chain was recorded in a study of shared clonotypes between healthy human individuals. CDR1 and CDR2 (germline): MRHNA, SNTAGT. V gave up 3 bases and J gave up 7 bases; unmatched junction bases: 8. The CDR3 spans 15 residues. Every immunoSEQ plate was one replicate of a subset's evenly spread DNA. Source study methods: Junction-only sequences produced by ImmunoSEQ had no quality scores, so filtering differed. Profiled with immunoSEQ multiplex PCR; TCRdb holds only in-frame clones, not every one. V and J calls and clone size are copied from that table; D and trimming were computed from the DNA. The sample contains approximately 510,000 clones, 79% of which appear only once.

Sequenced material: PBMCs. The chain joins TRBV6-4 to TRBJ2-1, with TRBD2 matching over 8 bases. This receptor was obtained from a woman aged 40 to 49 in good health. Some clones in this sample may be carry-over from other donors' samples. The CDR3 reads CASSETSGGGNEQFF. The CDR3 bases are TGTGCCAGCAGTGAAACTAGCGGAGGGGGTAATGAGCAGTTCTTC.